The 13 T cell receptor beta chains in this list originate from one sample, sequenced in a study of T cell repertoires in cytomegalovirus infection. Each CDR3 protein gets one entry after TCRdb re-called the reads with MiXCR. In the table there are about 830,000 distinct CDR3 sequences, 32% of which are singletons. For these TCRs, the target antigens are not known. Sequenced material: cultured CD8+ T cells from PBMCs, taken from culture after CMV antigen stimulation. All receptors derive from a human donor in good health (CMV status not recorded). Some clones in this sample may be carry-over from other donors' samples.

The rearrangement uses TRBV12-3 or TRBV12-4 and TRBJ1-5; D is unresolved. The V gene lost 2 bases and the J gene lost 1 base, with 15 bases spanning the gap. The CDR3 consists of 17 residues. Here the CDR3 DNA reads TGTGCCAGCAGTTTATTAGAGAGGGAGTGGAGCAATCAGCCCCAGCATTTT. It is translated as CASSLLEREWSNQPQHF.

Only a few counts were recorded for this clonotype. The chain has TRBV7-6 and TRBJ1-2, with TRBD1 matching over 8 bases. Germline V gene lookup returns CDR1 SGHVS and CDR2 FNYEAQ. After removal of 5 bases from V and 0 bases from J, the junction contained 8 bases not matched to a gene. The CDR3 covers 16 residues. The CDR3 sequence: CASSGYRQGSNYGYTF. In DNA, the CDR3 is TGTGCCAGCAGCGGGTATCGACAGGGGTCTAACTATGGCTACACCTTC. The variable domain in full, with the rest retrieved from reference TRBV7-6 and TRBJ1-2, is GAGVSQSPRYKVTKRGQDVALRCDPISGHVSLYWYRQALGQGPEFLTYFNYEAQQDKSGLPNDRFSAERPEGSISTLTIQRTEQRDSAMYRCASSGYRQGSNYGYTFGSGTRLTVV.

This clonotype has a handful of counts. The genes are TRBV6-5 and TRBJ1-3; 8 nucleotides line up with TRBD1. Germline V CDR1 and CDR2: MNHEY, SVGAGI. V lost 6 bases and J lost 4; bases outside the gene matches: 8. This CDR3 has 15 amino acids. In nucleotides, the CDR3 is TGTGCCAGCAGAGTTCAGGGGGCTGGGGGAAACACCATATATTTT. It is translated as CASRVQGAGGNTIYF.

The chain is built from TRBV6-5 and TRBJ1-1, with D possibly TRBD1 on 5 matching bases. Germline CDR1 MNHEY, CDR2 SVGAGI. Between the trimmed V and J ends, which lost 2 bases and 4 bases, there was a span of 20 bases. The CDR3 runs 17 residues. CDR3 residues: CASSYRDHASGSTEAFF. CDR3 DNA: TGTGCCAGCAGTTACCGGGACCACGCCTCAGGATCCACTGAAGCTTTCTTT.

The rearrangement links TRBV14 to TRBJ2-6; tentative D call: TRBD1 (6 bases). Germline V gives CDR1 SGHDN, CDR2 FVKESK. The CDR3 has 17 amino acids. V lost 0 bases, J lost 1 base, and 10 bases lay in between. The CDR3 loop reads CASSQEVTGSGANVLTF. CDR3 DNA: TGTGCCAGCAGCCAAGAAGTTACAGGGTCTGGGGCCAACGTCCTGACTTTC.

This chain links TRBV20-1 with TRBJ2-2; the match to TRBD1 covers 10 bases. CDR3 length: 14 residues. CDR1 is DFQATT and CDR2 is SNEGSKA in the germline V gene (reference sequence). The V gene end was trimmed by 6 bases and the J gene end by 5 bases; junction bases not matched to a gene: 6. CDR3 sequence reads: CSAPGTGDTGELFF. CDR3 nucleotide sequence: TGCAGTGCGCCCGGGACAGGGGATACCGGGGAGCTGTTTTTT.

The V gene is TRBV4-1, the J gene TRBJ1-2; D perhaps matches TRBD1 (6 bases). V was pared by 1 base and J by 6 bases, with 24 bases between. Per the germline V gene, CDR1 is MGHRA and CDR2 is YSYEKL. The CDR3 spans 18 residues. CDR3 in amino acids: CASSQGPLAGDPLNGYTF. DNA for the CDR3: TGCGCCAGCAGCCAAGGACCCTTGGCAGGGGACCCTTTGAATGGCTACACCTTC.

V is TRBV4-1 and J is TRBJ2-7, with a weak D call TRBD2 (7 bases). V was clipped by 0 bases and J by 5 bases, with 20 bases between them. Germline V gene sequence: CDR1 MGHRA, CDR2 YSYEKL. The CDR3 loop spans 17 amino acids. CDR3: CASSQDGEGVFPNEQYF. CDR3 nucleotides: TGCGCCAGCAGCCAAGATGGGGAGGGGGTCTTTCCAAACGAGCAGTACTTC.

This clonotype was recorded many times. The V gene is TRBV7-2, the J gene TRBJ2-2; no firm D call. Trimming took 0 bases from V and 6 from J, leaving 5 bases between them. This CDR3 is 13 amino acids long. Germline assignment: CDR1 SGHTA and CDR2 FQGNSA. This CDR3 is CASSLALAGELFF. DNA of the CDR3: TGTGCCAGCAGCTTAGCGCTAGCCGGGGAGCTGTTTTTT. The full variable domain, in which reference TRBV7-2 and TRBJ2-2 provide the parts outside the CDR3, is GAGVSQSPSNKVTEKGKDVELRCDPISGHTALYWYRQSLGQGLEFLIYFQGNSAPDKSGLPSDRFSAERTGGSVSTLTIQRTQQEDSAVYLCASSLALAGELFFGEGSRLTVL.

This clonotype was detected only once. The chain combines TRBV7-3 with TRBJ2-7; D may match TRBD1 or TRBD2 (6 bases each). Trimming removed 7 bases from V and 7 bases from J, with 26 bases in between. Germline-derived CDR1 and CDR2 are SGHTA and FQGTGA. The CDR3 loop spans 16 amino acids. The CDR3 nucleotides are TGTGCCAGCACCTCCGAGGGGGGACTTCCCGCCCCTGAGCAGTACTTC. The encoded protein is CASTSEGGLPAPEQYF.

The V gene is TRBV7-9, the J gene TRBJ2-4; weak D call: TRBD1 (5 bases). CDR3 size: 15 residues. V lost 0 bases and J lost 3, with 9 bases in between. Per germline, CDR1 SEHNR and CDR2 FQNEAQ (reference sequence). As DNA, the CDR3 is TGTGCCAGCAGCTTAGCGGAAGGGGTCAAAAACATTCAGTACTTC. Translation gives CASSLAEGVKNIQYF.

This clonotype was recorded once. V is TRBV6-8 and J is TRBJ1-6; TRBD1 is a possible D gene (6 bases). Germline-derived CDR1 and CDR2 are MNHGY and SAAAGT. This CDR3 is built from 16 residues. Trimming took off 5 bases at V and 8 bases at J, with 19 bases between the two ends. The CDR3 nucleotides are TGTGCCAGCAGTAGCGGGACAAACCCACGGGATTCACCCCTCCACTTT. This gives the protein CASSSGTNPRDSPLHF.

There are a few counts of this clonotype. The genes are TRBV4-1 and TRBJ2-1; D uncertain. This CDR3 is built from 14 residues. The germline gives CDR1 MGHRA, CDR2 YSYEKL. Trimming pared 0 bases from V and 5 bases from J, leaving 8 bases between. The CDR3 region has the DNA TGCGCCAGCAGCCAAGAAGGTCAGAACAATGAGCAGTTCTTC. Translation: CASSQEGQNNEQFF.